The 20 T cell receptor beta chains listed next were all sequenced from one sample in a study of blood T cell repertoires in COVID-19. Measured with immunoSEQ multiplex PCR; TCRdb has only the in-frame clones, and not every one. The table has about 220,000 clones, roughly 87% seen once. Specimen: peripheral blood. These receptors were taken from a man aged 40-50 years with active or convalescent COVID-19.

V is TRBV24-1 and J is TRBJ1-1; possible D gene TRBD1, 6 bases. The CDR3 has 13 amino acids. Germline V gene sequence: CDR1 KGHDR, CDR2 SFDVKD. V dropped 6 bases and J dropped 4 bases, with 11 bases sitting between them. The chain's CDR3 is CATSPGATTEAFF. The CDR3 region has the DNA TGTGCCACCAGTCCAGGGGCTACCACTGAAGCTTTCTTT.

V gene TRBV3-1 (or the pseudogene TRBV3-2) combines with J gene TRBJ1-5, with D unclear. The CDR3 spans 13 residues. V was pared by 4 bases and J by 4 bases, with 8 bases between. Germline V gives CDR1 LGHDT, CDR2 YNNKEL (reference sequence). This CDR3 reads CASSPEANQPQHF. The CDR3 bases are TGTGCCAGCAGCCCCGAAGCAAATCAGCCCCAGCATTTT.

A single count supports this clone. The rearrangement joins TRBV3-1 (or the pseudogene TRBV3-2) to TRBJ2-3; 9 positions agree with TRBD2. The germline CDR1 and CDR2 sequences are LGHDT and YNNKEL (reference sequence). The junction had 6 bases not matched to a gene; V was cut back by 5 bases and J by 6 bases. This CDR3 has 14 amino acids. CDR3 bases: TGTGCCAGCAGCGGTGCGGGGGGGAAGGATACGCAGTATTTT. This encodes CASSGAGGKDTQYF.

This clone was counted many times. V is TRBV28 and J is TRBJ1-1, with D uncertain. V was trimmed by 5 bases and J by 7 bases, leaving 11 bases between them. Germline assignment: CDR1 MDHEN and CDR2 SYDVKM. The CDR3 consists of 12 residues. The CDR3 coding sequence is TGTGCCAGCAGTGACCTCAGGTATGAAGCTTTCTTT. It encodes CASSDLRYEAFF.

CDR3 loop: CASSVETGGRGYEQYF. In DNA, the CDR3 is TGTGCCAGCAGTGTGGAAACAGGGGGCAGAGGCTACGAGCAGTACTTC. The chain is built from TRBV28 and TRBJ2-7; 9 bases map to TRBD1. Germline CDR1 is MDHEN and CDR2 is SYDVKM. With V trimmed by 5 bases and J by 3 bases, 11 bases remained unmatched. The CDR3 extends over 16 amino acids.

The V and J genes are TRBV19 and TRBJ1-5; 7 bases are a match to TRBD1. The CDR3 is 18 residues long. CDR1 is LNHDA, CDR2 SQIVND, per germline (reference sequence). Germline trimming cut 5 bases from V and 0 bases from J; bases unmatched to any gene: 13. The CDR3 is CASSSGQRIYYSNQPQHF. CDR3 DNA: TGTGCCAGTAGTTCGGGACAGCGAATTTACTATAGCAATCAGCCCCAGCATTTT. Full variable domain (missing parts from reference TRBV19 and TRBJ1-5): DGGITQSPKYLFRKEGQNVTLSCEQNLNHDAMYWYRQDPGQGLRLIYYSQIVNDFQKGDIAEGYSVSREKKESFPLTVTSAQKNPTAFYLCASSSGQRIYYSNQPQHFGDGTRLSIL.

This CDR3 is CASSPSRGPYEQYF. The CDR3 bases are TGTGCCAGCTCACCCTCCAGGGGACCCTACGAGCAGTACTTC. The rearrangement links TRBV18 to TRBJ2-7; a possible D gene is TRBD1 (6 bases). Trimming removed 3 bases at V and 2 bases at J, with 11 bases between. The V gene's germline CDR1 is KGHSH and CDR2 LQKENI. This CDR3 region has 14 residues. The variable domain in full, completed from reference TRBV18 and TRBJ2-7, reads NAGVMQNPRHLVRRRGQEARLRCSPMKGHSHVYWYRQLPEEGLKFMVYLQKENIIDESGMPKERFSAEFPKEGPSILRIQQVVRGDSAAYFCASSPSRGPYEQYFGPGTRLTVT.

The rearrangement joins TRBV30 to TRBJ2-5; 14 bases agree with TRBD2. There are 16 residues in the CDR3. The ends lost 5 bases at V and 1 base at J; junction bases unmatched: 6. Germline V lookup: CDR1 GTSNPN, CDR2 SVGIG (reference sequence). CDR3 DNA sequence: TGTGCCTGGGGGGGACTAGCGGGAGAGACCCAAGAGACCCAGTACTTC. Its protein product is CAWGGLAGETQETQYF.

The V gene is TRBV19, the J gene TRBJ1-6, with D unresolved. The length of the CDR3 is 15 residues. V was clipped by 5 bases and J by 3 bases, with 11 bases between them. Germline values: CDR1 LNHDA, CDR2 SQIVND (reference sequence). CDR3 loop: CASSPPDRYNSPLHF. CDR3 DNA sequence: TGTGCCAGTAGTCCACCAGATCGCTATAATTCACCCCTCCACTTT.

This chain links TRBV19 with TRBJ2-3; 14 positions agree with TRBD2. Germline CDR1 LNHDA, CDR2 SQIVND (reference sequence). V lost 5 bases and J lost 6; bases outside the gene matches: 7. This CDR3 spans 16 amino acids. CDR3 loop: CASSPGLAGGGDTQYF. The DNA of the CDR3 is TGTGCCAGTAGTCCCGGACTAGCGGGGGGCGGGGATACGCAGTATTTT.

The chain carries TRBV5-1 and TRBJ1-1; D gene ambiguous. Trimming cost V 0 bases and J 5 bases, with 8 bases left between them. Germline V gives CDR1 SGHRS, CDR2 YFSETQ. The CDR3 extends over 13 amino acids. Here the CDR3 reads CASSLAYLTEAFF. CDR3 bases: TGCGCCAGCAGCTTGGCCTATTTGACTGAAGCTTTCTTT.

The DNA of the CDR3 is TGTGCCAGCAGTGGACAGGGGACTCTCTATGGCTACACCTTC. It is translated as CASSGQGTLYGYTF. The chain carries TRBV28 and TRBJ1-2; 9 positions match TRBD1. Losses at the gene ends were 5 bases for V and 4 bases for J; bases not matched to a gene: 5. This CDR3 has 14 residues. Looked up from germline, CDR1 is MDHEN and CDR2 is SYDVKM.

This rearrangement joins TRBV9 to TRBJ2-2, with TRBD2 as a possible D gene (6 bases). The CDR3 runs 15 residues. Germline-derived CDR1 and CDR2 are SGDLS and YYNGEE. Trimming cost V 0 bases and J 6 bases, with 12 bases left between them. The CDR3 is CASSVATGAAGELFF. CDR3 nucleotide sequence: TGTGCCAGCAGCGTAGCGACGGGAGCGGCCGGGGAGCTGTTTTTT.

The rearrangement links TRBV9 to TRBJ2-2, with D possibly matching TRBD1 (6 bases). V lost 2 bases to trimming and J lost 7 bases, with 12 bases between them. This CDR3 comprises 14 residues. Germline V gives CDR1 SGDLS, CDR2 YYNGEE. The CDR3 nucleotides read TGTGCCAGCAGCGTCGGACACAGGGACGGGGAGCTGTTTTTT. It encodes CASSVGHRDGELFF.

This chain links TRBV2 with TRBJ2-2; a possible D gene is TRBD1 (6 bases). Germline CDR1 reads SNHLY; CDR2 reads FYNNEI. Trimming removed 2 bases at V and 6 bases at J, with 13 bases between. The CDR3 is 15 residues long. The CDR3 DNA follows: TGTGCCAGCAGTGAATACGGCAGGGGTTCCGGGGAGCTGTTTTTT. Protein: CASSEYGRGSGELFF.

The gene calls are TRBV28 and TRBJ1-2; possible D gene TRBD1, 5 bases. The V end was cut by 3 bases, the J end by 0 bases, with 11 bases between. Germline V gene lookup returns CDR1 MDHEN and CDR2 SYDVKM. The CDR3 is made up of 15 amino acids. This CDR3 is CASSLGQSANYGYTF. CDR3 DNA sequence: TGTGCCAGCAGTTTGGGGCAGTCAGCTAACTATGGCTACACCTTC.

This clone has only a few counts. Other DNA sequences of this sample code for an identical CDR3. The chain couples TRBV2 to TRBJ2-5, with 10 bases lining up with TRBD1. V lost 0 bases and J lost 4; bases outside the gene matches: 2. The CDR3 is 15 amino acids. Germline V lookup: CDR1 SNHLY, CDR2 FYNNEI. The CDR3 nucleotides are TGTGCCAGCAGTGAAGCGGACAGGGGGAGAGAGACCCAGTACTTC. Amino acid sequence: CASSEADRGRETQYF.

J is TRBJ2-7 and V is TRBV4-2; D is unresolved. Germline V gene lookup returns CDR1 LGHNA and CDR2 YNFKEQ. The CDR3 is made up of 16 amino acids. V was pared by 1 base and J by 0 bases, with 13 bases between. CDR3 DNA: TGTGCCAGCAGCCAAGTCAGCCAGGCGAGCTCCTACGAGCAGTACTTC. Protein sequence: CASSQVSQASSYEQYF.

This clone was observed a single time. The chain recombines TRBV5-6 with TRBJ2-7; 10 bases line up with TRBD2. The V gene end was trimmed by 4 bases and the J gene end by 4 bases; junction bases not matched to a gene: 8. The CDR3 totals 15 residues. Germline V gives CDR1 SGHDT, CDR2 YYEEEE. CDR3 residues: CASSAAGLAEYEQYF. CDR3 nucleotides: TGTGCCAGCAGCGCGGCTGGACTAGCGGAGTACGAGCAGTACTTC.

This clone was found a few times. The V gene is TRBV5-1, the J gene TRBJ2-7; D gene unclear. The germline V and J ends were trimmed by 2 bases and 0 bases, with 9 bases remaining between them. CDR3 length equals 14 residues. Germline V gives CDR1 SGHRS, CDR2 YFSETQ. CDR3 protein: CASSFSDTSYEQYF. The CDR3 DNA sequence: TGCGCCAGCAGCTTTTCAGACACCTCCTACGAGCAGTACTTC. The whole variable domain, filled in from reference TRBV5-1 and TRBJ2-7, reads KAGVTQTPRYLIKTRGQQVTLSCSPISGHRSVSWYQQTPGQGLQFLFEYFSETQRNKGNFPGRFSGRQFSNSRSEMNVSTLELGDSALYLCASSFSDTSYEQYFGPGTRLTVT.